The present TCR beta chain was sequenced within a study of cytomegalovirus exposure and HLA in healthy donors. Background on the study: Out of roughly 200 million T cells, an earlier analysis found around 120 million unique TCR beta sequences in total. Study findings and constraints: Earlier findings revealed that most TCR beta V segments proved productive either about 87% or about 30% of the time.

The PCR was carried out with 60 Vbeta primers and 13 Jbeta primers. Only in-frame clones appear in the TCRdb table, and some are missing; sequencing was by immunoSEQ multiplex PCR. The table includes 84,000 or so clones, approximately 60% detected once. Remarks on this clone: Its antigen is still unknown.

CDR1 is DFQATT, CDR2 SNEGSKA, per germline (reference sequence). V was trimmed by 6 bases and J by 5 bases, leaving 10 bases between them. This CDR3 is built from 11 residues. This sequence was found in a woman aged 30 to 39 in good health and CMV-seropositive. The chain is built from TRBV20-1 and TRBJ1-1; no definite D call. Sample: PBMCs. DNA of the CDR3: TGCAGTGCCCCGGGGAGAACTGAAGCTTTCTTT. Its protein is CSAPGRTEAFF.